This TCR beta chain is drawn from a study of identical twins. Template switching created a universal primer site, and the cDNA included unique molecular identifiers. Using its own MiXCR run on the 5' RACE reads, TCRdb lists one record per CDR3 protein. There are some 1,700,000 distinct CDR3 sequences in the sample; less than 40% occur only once, and 0.27% lies in the top ten. As for this clonotype: The antigen is unknown.

Study-wide results and limits: Monozygotic twins shared more out-of-frame TCR alpha than recombination models predicted.

The receptor was derived from a newborn girl in good health. The sample taken for sequencing was cord blood.

The CDR3 DNA reads as TGCGCCAGCAGCCCCGAAATGCTTGCCTACGAGCAGTACTTC. Translation gives CASSPEMLAYEQYF. This rearrangement joins TRBV5-1 to TRBJ2-7; D unresolved. Between the trimmed V and J ends, which lost 4 bases and 2 bases, there was a span of 13 bases. This CDR3 is 14 amino acids long. Per the germline V gene, CDR1 is SGHRS and CDR2 is YFSETQ.